The text below deals with one T cell receptor (beta chain). These data are taken from a study of blood T cell repertoires in COVID-19. Study-level background: The samples span acute and convalescent COVID-19 from the United States, Italy and Spain. The analysed material was cDNA or gDNA that came from T cells, B-cell-depleted T cells, or PBMCs.

The data were produced by immunoSEQ multiplex PCR, yet TCRdb's version contains in-frame clones alone and is incomplete. The repertoire consists of approximately 220,000 clones, with 80% to 85% occurring once and the leading ten covering about 2.9%. The CDR3 is 15 amino acids. Germline V gene lookup returns CDR1 MDHEN and CDR2 SYDVKM. Trimming shortened V by 6 bases and J by 0 bases, and 13 bases separated the two germline ends. This receptor was taken from a woman under 40 who had recovered from COVID-19. Sequencing input: peripheral blood. This chain connects TRBV28 to TRBJ2-3; possible D gene TRBD2, 6 bases. In DNA form, the CDR3 reads TGTGCCAGCAGACCTAAGCGGGTGAGCACAGATACGCAGTATTTT. Translation: CASRPKRVSTDTQYF.